This T cell receptor beta chain stems from a study of blood T cell repertoires in COVID-19. Background on the study: Sites across the United States, Italy and Spain contributed samples from acute and convalescent COVID-19. The cDNA or gDNA used as material had been derived from T cells, B-cell-depleted T cells, or PBMCs.

This table comes from immunoSEQ multiplex PCR, and its TCRdb copy is limited to in-frame clones, with some not included. The table shows 100,000 to 150,000 clones, with roughly two thirds occurring only once. Germline CDR1 reads SGHVS; CDR2 reads FQNEAQ. J was trimmed by 0 bases and V by 5 bases; bases with no gene match: 17. The CDR3 sequence is 19 residues long. This TCR derives from a woman aged 70-85 years with acute or convalescent COVID-19. J is TRBJ1-1 and V is TRBV7-8, with 8 bases identical to TRBD1. What was sequenced was peripheral blood. DNA of the CDR3: TGTGCCAGCAGCGAGCGGTCGGGTGGTGGACAGGGCATGAACACTGAAGCTTTCTTT. As protein: CASSERSGGGQGMNTEAFF.